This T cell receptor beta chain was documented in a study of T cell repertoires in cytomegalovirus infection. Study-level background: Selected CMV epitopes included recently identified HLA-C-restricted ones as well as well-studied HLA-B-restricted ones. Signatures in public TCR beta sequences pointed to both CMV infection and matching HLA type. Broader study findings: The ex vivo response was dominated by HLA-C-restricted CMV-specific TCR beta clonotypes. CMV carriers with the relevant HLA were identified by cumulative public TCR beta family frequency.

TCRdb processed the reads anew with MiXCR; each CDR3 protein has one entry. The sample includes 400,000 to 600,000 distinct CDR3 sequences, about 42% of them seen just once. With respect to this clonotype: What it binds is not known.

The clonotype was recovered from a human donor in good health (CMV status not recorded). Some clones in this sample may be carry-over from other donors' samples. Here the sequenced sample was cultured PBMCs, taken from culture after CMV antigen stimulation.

CDR3 DNA: TGTGCCAGTAGTATAGAAGGAAGCTACGAGCAGTACTTC. Translated, it gives CASSIEGSYEQYF. The chain employs TRBV19 and TRBJ2-7, with D uncertain. The CDR3 is 13 amino acids. CDR1 is LNHDA, CDR2 SQIVND, per germline (reference sequence). Trimming took off 0 bases at V and 3 bases at J, with 6 bases between the two ends.